The 15 T cell receptor beta chains below come from one sample, sequenced in a study of beta chain features in type 1 diabetes. Expressed TCRB transcripts were sequenced because the isolated RNA had all been reverse transcribed beforehand. Here immunoSEQ multiplex PCR was the method, and the copy in TCRdb shows in-frame clones only, minus some. The profile covers 120,000 or so clones, with around 15% appearing a single time and roughly 2.5% taken by the ten largest. Study-level findings and limits: When Type 1 diabetes patients were examined, their TCRB CDR3s proved moderately but significantly shorter in all four CD4+ subsets.

No antigens are known for them. The material sequenced was central memory CD4+ T cells from blood. The source of these receptors is a man aged 18 to 29 with type 1 diabetes.

This clone was picked up a small number of times. In the same sample, other DNA sequences code for this CDR3. The chain carries TRBV7-2 and TRBJ1-3; no firm D call. The CDR3 has 11 amino acids. The germline V gene encodes CDR1 SGHTA and CDR2 FQGNSA. The V and J ends lost 1 base and 5 bases respectively, with 0 bases between them. In nucleotides, the CDR3 is TGTGCCAGCAGCTTAGGAAACACCATATATTTT. This encodes CASSLGNTIYF.

The sample holds a few counts of this clone. The V gene is TRBV7-2, the J gene TRBJ1-1; the D gene is possibly TRBD1 (6 bases). The V end was cut by 1 base, the J end by 11 bases, with 26 bases between. CDR1 is SGHTA, CDR2 FQGNSA, per germline. The CDR3 totals 17 residues. CDR3 sequence: CASSLVYARRQAKVAFF. The DNA for the CDR3 is TGTGCCAGCAGCTTAGTATATGCGCGTAGACAGGCGAAGGTGGCTTTCTTT.

This sequence joins TRBV2 and TRBJ1-6, with 8 nucleotides matching TRBD1. Germline V gene data show CDR1 as SNHLY and CDR2 as FYNNEI. With 6 bases clipped from V and 6 bases from J, the junction kept 7 bases outside the gene matches. CDR3 length equals 15 residues. CDR3 DNA sequence: TGTGCCAGCAGCGGTACAGGGGGAGGTAATTCACCCCTCCACTTT. It yields the protein CASSGTGGGNSPLHF.

This clone has just a few counts. This chain joins TRBV5-1 and TRBJ2-7; 11 bases line up with TRBD2. CDR3 size: 16 residues. With 4 bases clipped from V and 0 bases from J, the junction kept 6 bases outside the gene matches. Germline V gives CDR1 SGHRS, CDR2 YFSETQ. CDR3 amino acids: CASSRSSGRSSYEQYF. The CDR3 coding sequence is TGCGCCAGCAGCCGGTCTAGCGGGAGGAGCTCCTACGAGCAGTACTTC.

The V call is TRBV29-1, the J call TRBJ2-1, with 12 bases identical to TRBD2. This CDR3 contains 13 residues. CDR1 is SQVTM and CDR2 is ANQGSEA in the germline V gene. J lost 14 bases, V lost 7 bases, and 12 bases had no gene match. CDR3 protein: CSGTATSGRAEFF. The DNA of the CDR3 is TGCAGCGGGACAGCGACTAGCGGGAGAGCTGAGTTCTTC.

This clone was seen only a few times. The chain recombines TRBV29-1 with TRBJ2-3; 8 bases map to TRBD2. CDR1 is SQVTM and CDR2 is ANQGSEA in the germline V gene. There are 13 residues in the CDR3. V trimming: 3 bases; J trimming: 5 bases; junction bases outside the gene matches: 4. CDR3 sequence reads: CSVDPGGEDTQYF. DNA for the CDR3: TGCAGCGTTGACCCGGGGGGGGAAGATACGCAGTATTTT.

The chain is built from TRBV10-3 and TRBJ1-1, with D unresolved. CDR1 ENHRY and CDR2 SYGVKD come from the germline V gene. Trimming shortened V by 0 bases and J by 4 bases, and 12 bases separated the two germline ends. The CDR3 totals 15 residues. The CDR3 DNA is TGTGCCATCAGTGAGTCGACTCGGGAGGGCACTGAAGCTTTCTTT. It translates to CAISESTREGTEAFF.

This clone occurred once. V is TRBV5-4 and J is TRBJ1-4; 8 bases align to TRBD1. This CDR3 region has 14 residues. The trim removed 1 base at V and 7 bases at J, leaving 3 bases unmatched. Looked up from germline, CDR1 is SGHNT and CDR2 is YYREEE (reference sequence). CDR3: CASSLQGAAEKLFF. The CDR3 DNA reads TGTGCCAGCAGCTTGCAGGGGGCGGCTGAAAAACTGTTTTTT.

The genes are TRBV7-2 and TRBJ2-3, with D perhaps matching TRBD2 (7 bases). Germline V CDR1 and CDR2: SGHTA, FQGNSA. V was cut by 5 bases and J by 0 bases, with 15 bases left in between. The CDR3 is 16 amino acids. The CDR3 nucleotides are TGTGCCAGCAGCCCCTTGGGGGGGGCCAGCACAGATACGCAGTATTTT. Its translation is CASSPLGGASTDTQYF.

This chain uses TRBV11-2 with TRBJ2-3; 7 nucleotides align to TRBD2. Trimming took 3 bases from V and 1 from J; bases not matched to a gene: 4. The CDR3 loop spans 15 amino acids. Germline CDR1 is SGHAT and CDR2 is FQNNGV. Written as DNA, the CDR3 is TGTGCCAGCAGCTTCGGGAGGCTCGGCACAGATACGCAGTATTTT. This encodes CASSFGRLGTDTQYF. Based on the CDR3 plus reference TRBV11-2 and TRBJ2-3, the full variable domain is EAGVAQSPRYKIIEKRQSVAFWCNPISGHATLYWYQQILGQGPKLLIQFQNNGVVDDSQLPKDRFSAERLKGVDSTLKIQPAKLEDSAVYLCASSFGRLGTDTQYFGPGTRLTVL.

Relative to its sample, this clone is medium-sized. V usage is TRBV14 and J usage is TRBJ1-2, with D unresolved. CDR1 is SGHDN and CDR2 is FVKESK in the germline V gene. The length of the CDR3 is 12 residues. V lost 1 base and J lost 4, with 4 bases in between. The CDR3 coding sequence is TGTGCCAGCAGCCAAGGGGGCTATGGCTACACCTTC. It translates to CASSQGGYGYTF.

This clone was found a few times. The rearrangement uses TRBV12-5 and TRBJ2-1; TRBD1 matches 7 bases. The trim removed 7 bases at V and 8 bases at J, leaving 14 bases unmatched. The CDR3 has 15 residues. Germline loops: CDR1 LGHNT, CDR2 FRNRAP. The CDR3: CASAREGAQGDEQFF. Here the CDR3 DNA reads TGTGCTAGTGCCCGCGAGGGGGCGCAAGGCGATGAGCAGTTCTTC.

The V gene is TRBV6-5, the J gene TRBJ2-5, with D perhaps matching TRBD2 (7 bases). This CDR3 has 15 amino acids. Deletions cut 5 bases from V and 5 bases from J, with 18 bases between. Germline CDR1 MNHEY, CDR2 SVGAGI. The CDR3 nucleotides read TGTGCCAGCAGTCCGTCGGGCGGGGGCGCGGAGACCCAGTACTTC. Translating gives CASSPSGGGAETQYF.

The chain combines TRBV5-4 with TRBJ1-1; D is undetermined. This CDR3 has 12 amino acids. Per the germline V gene, CDR1 is SGHNT and CDR2 is YYREEE (reference sequence). Between the trimmed V and J ends, which lost 1 base and 3 bases, there was a span of 4 bases. The CDR3 region is CASSLSYTEAFF. The CDR3 DNA sequence: TGTGCCAGCAGCTTGTCCTACACTGAAGCTTTCTTT.

The DNA for the CDR3 is TGCAGCGTGGACAGCCTGGCCAGCTACACCTTC. Translated: CSVDSLASYTF. The chain carries TRBV29-1 and TRBJ1-2; the D gene is possibly TRBD1 (6 bases). V was trimmed by 6 bases and J by 9 bases, leaving 14 bases between them. The CDR3 totals 11 residues. CDR1 and CDR2 from the germline V gene are SQVTM and ANQGSEA.